This T cell receptor (beta chain) appears in the sequencing data of a study of T cell responses to AZD1222 COVID-19 vaccine. Study-wide points: Donors were mostly white British, more females; clonal diversity possibly underestimated. Two AZD1222 doses significantly raised spike-specific TCR breadth and depth over controls. As reported, nearly half of all spike-specific TCRs target variant regions that are unmutated. Just a handful of people given AZD1222 tested seropositive at baseline.

The repertoire was sequenced with immunoSEQ multiplex PCR; TCRdb's copy has only in-frame clones and lacks some. The sample consists of some 150,000 clones, roughly 89% of them appearing once. The V segment lost 6 bases and the J segment 0 bases; nucleotides outside the gene matches: 8. The CDR3 runs to 15 residues. CDR1 and CDR2 from the germline V gene are SQVTM and ANQGSEA. Regarding this clone: What it binds is unknown.

The sequencing used peripheral blood, collected on day 0 of AZD1222 vaccination. The sequence came from an adult in good health. The chain recombines TRBV29-1 with TRBJ2-1, with 7 bases fitting TRBD1. The DNA of the CDR3 is TGCAGCGTGGGATTCCGGGACAGCTCCTACAATGAGCAGTTCTTC. Translation gives CSVGFRDSSYNEQFF.